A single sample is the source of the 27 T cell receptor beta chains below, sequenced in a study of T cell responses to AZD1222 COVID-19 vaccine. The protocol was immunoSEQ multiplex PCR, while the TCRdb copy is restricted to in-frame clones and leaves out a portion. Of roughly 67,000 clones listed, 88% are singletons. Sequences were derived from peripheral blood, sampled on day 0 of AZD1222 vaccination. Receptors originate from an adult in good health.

CDR3 nucleotide sequence: TGTGCCAGCAAGTCGGGACACTCTGGGGCCAACGTCCTGACTTTC. It is translated as CASKSGHSGANVLTF. This sequence joins TRBV6-5 and TRBJ2-6, with D possibly TRBD1 on 6 matching bases. CDR3 length: 15 amino acids. V lost 7 bases and J 0 bases, leaving 10 bases between the germline ends. Germline lookup yields CDR1 MNHEY and CDR2 SVGAGI.

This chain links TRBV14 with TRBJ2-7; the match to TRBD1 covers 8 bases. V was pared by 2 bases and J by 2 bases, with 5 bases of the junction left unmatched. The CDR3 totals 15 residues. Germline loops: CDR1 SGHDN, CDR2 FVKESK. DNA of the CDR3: TGTGCCAGCAGCCAAATCGGGACAGGTCCCTACGAGCAGTACTTC. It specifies CASSQIGTGPYEQYF. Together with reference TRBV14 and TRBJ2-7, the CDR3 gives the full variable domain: EAGVTQFPSHSVIEKGQTVTLRCDPISGHDNLYWYRRVMGKEIKFLLHFVKESKQDESGMPNNRFLAERTGGTYSTLKVQPAELEDSGVYFCASSQIGTGPYEQYFGPGTRLTVT.

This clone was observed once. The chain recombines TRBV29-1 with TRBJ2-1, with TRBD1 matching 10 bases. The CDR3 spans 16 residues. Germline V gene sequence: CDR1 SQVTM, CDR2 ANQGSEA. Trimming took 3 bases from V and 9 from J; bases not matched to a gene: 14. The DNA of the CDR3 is TGCAGCGTTGATTTCTCGAGGGACAGGGGAAGGGGTGAGCAGTTCTTC. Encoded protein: CSVDFSRDRGRGEQFF.

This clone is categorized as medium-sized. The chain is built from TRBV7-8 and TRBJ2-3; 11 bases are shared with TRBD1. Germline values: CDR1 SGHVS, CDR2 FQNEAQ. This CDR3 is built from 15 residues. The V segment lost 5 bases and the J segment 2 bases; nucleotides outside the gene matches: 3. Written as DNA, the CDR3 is TGTGCCAGCAGCGGGGACAGGGGGGCCACAGATACGCAGTATTTT. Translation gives CASSGDRGATDTQYF.

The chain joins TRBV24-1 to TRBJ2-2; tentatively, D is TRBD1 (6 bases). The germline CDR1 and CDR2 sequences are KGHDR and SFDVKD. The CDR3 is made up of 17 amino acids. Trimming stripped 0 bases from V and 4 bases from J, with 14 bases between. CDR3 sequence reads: CATSDLVLGAITGELFF. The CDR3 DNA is TGTGCCACCAGTGATTTGGTTTTGGGGGCGATCACCGGGGAGCTGTTTTTT.

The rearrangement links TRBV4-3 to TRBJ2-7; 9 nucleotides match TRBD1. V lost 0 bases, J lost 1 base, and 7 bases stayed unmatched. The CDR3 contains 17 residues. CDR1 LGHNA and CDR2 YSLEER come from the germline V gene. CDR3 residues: CASSQEVQQGASYEQYF. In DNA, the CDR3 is TGCGCCAGCAGCCAAGAAGTACAACAGGGGGCATCCTACGAGCAGTACTTC.

For the CDR3, the DNA is TGTGCCAGCAGCTTATATGCACAAAGCACAGATACGCAGTATTTT. Translating gives CASSLYAQSTDTQYF. V gene TRBV11-2 combines with J gene TRBJ2-3; D gene uncertain. Trimming took 2 bases from V and 0 from J, leaving 9 bases between them. Germline V gene lookup returns CDR1 SGHAT and CDR2 FQNNGV. The CDR3 runs to 15 residues. The variable domain in full, with the rest retrieved from reference TRBV11-2 and TRBJ2-3, is EAGVAQSPRYKIIEKRQSVAFWCNPISGHATLYWYQQILGQGPKLLIQFQNNGVVDDSQLPKDRFSAERLKGVDSTLKIQPAKLEDSAVYLCASSLYAQSTDTQYFGPGTRLTVL.

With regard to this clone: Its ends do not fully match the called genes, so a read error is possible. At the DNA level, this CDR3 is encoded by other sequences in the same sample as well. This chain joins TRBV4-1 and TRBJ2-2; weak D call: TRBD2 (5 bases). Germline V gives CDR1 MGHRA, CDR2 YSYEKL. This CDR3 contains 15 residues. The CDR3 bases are TGCGCCAGCAGCCAAGATGTGGTATCAGCCGGGGAGTTGTTTTTT. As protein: CASSQDVVSAGELFF.

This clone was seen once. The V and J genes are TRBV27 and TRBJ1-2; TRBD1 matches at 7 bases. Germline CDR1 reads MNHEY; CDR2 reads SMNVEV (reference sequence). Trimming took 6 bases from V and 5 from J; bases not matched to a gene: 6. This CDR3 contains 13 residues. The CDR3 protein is CASSMTGRYGYTF. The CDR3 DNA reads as TGTGCCAGCAGCATGACAGGGAGGTATGGCTACACCTTC.

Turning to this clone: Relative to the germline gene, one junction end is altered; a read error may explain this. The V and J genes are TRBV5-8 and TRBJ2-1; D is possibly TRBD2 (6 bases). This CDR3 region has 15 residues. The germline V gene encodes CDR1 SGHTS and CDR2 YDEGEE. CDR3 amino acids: CASSFFRDSNNEQFF. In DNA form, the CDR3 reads TGTGCCAGCAGCTTTTTTCGGGACTCCAACAATGAGCAGTTCTTC.

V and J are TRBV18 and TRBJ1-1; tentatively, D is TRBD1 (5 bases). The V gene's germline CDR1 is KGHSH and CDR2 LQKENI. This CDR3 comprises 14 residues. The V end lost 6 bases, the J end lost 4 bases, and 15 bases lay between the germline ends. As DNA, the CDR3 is TGTGCCAGCTCCCTTGTAACGGGGGGCACTGAAGCTTTCTTT. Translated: CASSLVTGGTEAFF.

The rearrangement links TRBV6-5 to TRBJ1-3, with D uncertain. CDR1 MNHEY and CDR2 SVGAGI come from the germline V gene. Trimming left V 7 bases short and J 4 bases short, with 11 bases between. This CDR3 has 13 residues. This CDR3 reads CASKESSGNTIYF. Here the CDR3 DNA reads TGTGCCAGCAAGGAATCCTCGGGAAACACCATATATTTT.

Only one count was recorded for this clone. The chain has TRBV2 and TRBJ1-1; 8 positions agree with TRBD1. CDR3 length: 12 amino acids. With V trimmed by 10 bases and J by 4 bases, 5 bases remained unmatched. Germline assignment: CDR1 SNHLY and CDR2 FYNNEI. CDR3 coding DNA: TGTGCCACGCACACAGGGGGCACTGAAGCTTTCTTT. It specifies CATHTGGTEAFF.

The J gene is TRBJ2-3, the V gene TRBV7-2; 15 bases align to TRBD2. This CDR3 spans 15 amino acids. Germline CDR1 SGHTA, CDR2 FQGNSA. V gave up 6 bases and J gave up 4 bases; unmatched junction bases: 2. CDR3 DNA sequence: TGTGCCAGCAGGAGGACTAGCGGGAGGGCAGATACGCAGTATTTT. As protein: CASRRTSGRADTQYF.

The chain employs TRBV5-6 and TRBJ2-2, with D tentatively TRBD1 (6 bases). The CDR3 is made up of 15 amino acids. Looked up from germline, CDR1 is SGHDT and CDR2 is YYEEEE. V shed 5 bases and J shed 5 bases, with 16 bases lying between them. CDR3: CASSFFPGVTGELFF. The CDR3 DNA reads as TGTGCCAGCAGTTTCTTCCCAGGGGTAACCGGGGAGCTGTTTTTT.

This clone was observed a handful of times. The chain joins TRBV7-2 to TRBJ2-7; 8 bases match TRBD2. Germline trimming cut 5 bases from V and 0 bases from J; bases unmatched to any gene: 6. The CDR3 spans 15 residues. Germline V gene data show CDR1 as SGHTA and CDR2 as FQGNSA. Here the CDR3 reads CASSDSGTSSYEQYF. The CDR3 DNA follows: TGTGCCAGCAGCGATTCCGGGACTAGCTCCTACGAGCAGTACTTC. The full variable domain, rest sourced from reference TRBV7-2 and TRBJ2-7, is GAGVSQSPSNKVTEKGKDVELRCDPISGHTALYWYRQSLGQGLEFLIYFQGNSAPDKSGLPSDRFSAERTGGSVSTLTIQRTQQEDSAVYLCASSDSGTSSYEQYFGPGTRLTVT.

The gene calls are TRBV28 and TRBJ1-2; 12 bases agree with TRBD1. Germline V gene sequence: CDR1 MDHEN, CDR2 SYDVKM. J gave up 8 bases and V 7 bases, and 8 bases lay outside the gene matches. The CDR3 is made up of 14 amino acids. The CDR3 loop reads CASKIGGTGGGYTF. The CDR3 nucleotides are TGTGCCAGCAAAATAGGAGGGACAGGGGGCGGCTACACCTTC.

The CDR3 is CASSRMKGSVLSYEQYF. CDR3 bases: TGTGCCAGCAGTCGAATGAAGGGATCTGTCCTTTCGTACGAGCAGTACTTC. This chain links TRBV27 with TRBJ2-7; D is uncertain. Germline V gene data show CDR1 as MNHEY and CDR2 as SMNVEV (reference sequence). The CDR3 sequence is 17 residues long. V was clipped by 5 bases and J by 4 bases, with 24 bases between them.

Here the CDR3 DNA reads TGCGCCAGCAGCCAAGAGGCCTACCAGCGGGAGGACGAGCAGTACTTC. Amino acids: CASSQEAYQREDEQYF. The chain is built from TRBV4-3 and TRBJ2-7; 9 nucleotides line up with TRBD2. Trimming at V came to 0 bases and at J to 5 bases, leaving 8 bases not matched to a gene. The CDR3 has 16 residues. Germline loops: CDR1 LGHNA, CDR2 YSLEER.

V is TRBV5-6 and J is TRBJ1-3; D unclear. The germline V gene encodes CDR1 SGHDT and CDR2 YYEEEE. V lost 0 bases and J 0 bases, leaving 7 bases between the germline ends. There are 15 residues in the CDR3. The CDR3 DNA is TGTGCCAGCAGCTTGGTAGGATACTCTGGAAACACCATATATTTT. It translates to CASSLVGYSGNTIYF. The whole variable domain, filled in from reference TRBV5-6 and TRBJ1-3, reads DAGVTQSPTHLIKTRGQQVTLRCSPKSGHDTVSWYQQALGQGPQFIFQYYEEEERQRGNFPDRFSGHQFPNYSSELNVNALLLGDSALYLCASSLVGYSGNTIYFGEGSWLTVV.

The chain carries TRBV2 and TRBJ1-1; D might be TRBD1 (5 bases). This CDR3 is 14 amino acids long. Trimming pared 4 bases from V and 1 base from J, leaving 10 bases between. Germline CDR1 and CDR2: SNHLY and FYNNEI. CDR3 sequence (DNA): TGTGCCAGCAGTGGGGGGGAATGGAACACTGAAGCTTTCTTT. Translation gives CASSGGEWNTEAFF.

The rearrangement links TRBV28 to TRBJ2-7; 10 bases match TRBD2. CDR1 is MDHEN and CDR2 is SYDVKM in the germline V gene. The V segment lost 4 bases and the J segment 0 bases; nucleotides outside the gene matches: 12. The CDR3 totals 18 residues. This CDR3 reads CASSSLVAGGPSSYEQYF. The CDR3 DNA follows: TGTGCCAGCAGTTCCCTAGTAGCGGGAGGCCCGAGCTCCTACGAGCAGTACTTC.

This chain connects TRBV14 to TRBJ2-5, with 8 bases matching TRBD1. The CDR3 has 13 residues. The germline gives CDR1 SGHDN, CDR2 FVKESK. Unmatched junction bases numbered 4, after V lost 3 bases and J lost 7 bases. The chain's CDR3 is CASSQDRERTQYF. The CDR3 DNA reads TGTGCCAGCAGCCAGGACAGGGAGAGGACCCAGTACTTC.

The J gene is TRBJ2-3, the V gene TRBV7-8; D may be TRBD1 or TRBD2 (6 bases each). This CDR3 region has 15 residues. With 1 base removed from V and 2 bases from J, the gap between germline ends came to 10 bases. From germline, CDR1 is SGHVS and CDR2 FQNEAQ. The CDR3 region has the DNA TGTGCCAGCAGCTTAGGTTGGGGGGCCACAGATACGCAGTATTTT. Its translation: CASSLGWGATDTQYF.

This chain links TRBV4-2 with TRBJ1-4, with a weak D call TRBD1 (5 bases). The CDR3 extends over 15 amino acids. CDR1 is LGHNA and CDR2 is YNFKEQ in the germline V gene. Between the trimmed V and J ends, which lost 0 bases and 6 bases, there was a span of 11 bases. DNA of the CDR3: TGTGCCAGCAGCCAAGAAGGGGCACTTTATGAAAAACTGTTTTTT. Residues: CASSQEGALYEKLFF.

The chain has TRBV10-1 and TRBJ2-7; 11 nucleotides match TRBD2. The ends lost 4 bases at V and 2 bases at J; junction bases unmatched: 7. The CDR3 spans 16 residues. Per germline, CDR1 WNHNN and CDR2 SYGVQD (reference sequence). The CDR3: CASSGPGTSGTYEQYF. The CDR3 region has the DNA TGCGCCAGCAGTGGCCCCGGGACTAGCGGCACCTACGAGCAGTACTTC.

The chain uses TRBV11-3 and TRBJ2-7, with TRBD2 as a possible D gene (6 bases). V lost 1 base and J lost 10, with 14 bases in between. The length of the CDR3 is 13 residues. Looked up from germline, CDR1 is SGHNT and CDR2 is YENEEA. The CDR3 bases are TGTGCCAGCAGCTTAGTTCGGGCGGGGCCACAGTACTTC. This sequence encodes CASSLVRAGPQYF.